A few counts support the clone carrying this T cell receptor (beta chain). This sample stems from a study of T-cell reconstitution after alpha-beta-depleted transplantation in children. As it was prepared, the TCRbeta library received unique molecular identifiers. MiXCR, applied by TCRdb to the PCR reads, yields one record per CDR3 protein. The repertoire has hundreds of thousands of distinct CDR3 sequences, 32% of them found once; the top ten carry 2.4%. The sequenced sample was PBMCs from the stem cell graft donor, obtained from the stem cell graft. The clonotype was recovered from a human donor who donated a stem cell graft to a child with aplastic anemia.

DNA for the CDR3: TGTGCCAGATGGAGCGGGAGCTCGGCCGGGGAGCTGTTTTTT. Amino acid sequence: CARWSGSSAGELFF. The V call is TRBV2, the J call TRBJ2-2; 8 positions match TRBD2. The CDR3 spans 14 residues. J lost 6 bases, V lost 9 bases, and 9 bases had no gene match. In germline, CDR1 is SNHLY, CDR2 FYNNEI.